This T cell receptor (beta chain) was identified in a study of response to subunit inactivated influenza vaccine. CDR3 length: 14 amino acids. The germline V gene has CDR1 MNHNS and CDR2 SASEGT. Trimming left V 6 bases short and J 4 bases short, with 12 bases between. Findings and limits, study-wide: The authors offered the suggestion that each seasonal influenza vaccination recruits few new T cells.

In its sample, this clonotype was seen a few times. Antigen specificity is unknown. MiXCR, applied by TCRdb to the RT-PCR reads, yields one record per CDR3 protein. The data hold more than 400,000 distinct CDR3 sequences, with approximately 11% observed a single time. The receptor comes from a man over 45 who received an inactivated influenza vaccine. Material: PBMCs from blood, obtained about 40 days after vaccination. V and J are TRBV6-1 and TRBJ2-2; D gene uncertain. DNA of the CDR3: TGTGCCAGCAGCGCTGTGACTCGCACCGGGGAGCTGTTTTTT. Translation gives CASSAVTRTGELFF.